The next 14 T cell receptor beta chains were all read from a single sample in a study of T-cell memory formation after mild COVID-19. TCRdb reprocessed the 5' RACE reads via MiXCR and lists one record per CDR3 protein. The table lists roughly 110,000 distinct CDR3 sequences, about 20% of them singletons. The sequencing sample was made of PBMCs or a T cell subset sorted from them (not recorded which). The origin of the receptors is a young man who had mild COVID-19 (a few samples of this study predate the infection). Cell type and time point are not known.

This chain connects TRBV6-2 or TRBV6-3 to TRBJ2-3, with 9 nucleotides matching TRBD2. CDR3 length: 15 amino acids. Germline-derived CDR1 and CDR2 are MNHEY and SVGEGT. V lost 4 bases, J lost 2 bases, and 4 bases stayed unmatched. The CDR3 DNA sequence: TGTGCCAGCAGTTCCCCTAGCGGGGTCACAGATACGCAGTATTTT. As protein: CASSSPSGVTDTQYF.

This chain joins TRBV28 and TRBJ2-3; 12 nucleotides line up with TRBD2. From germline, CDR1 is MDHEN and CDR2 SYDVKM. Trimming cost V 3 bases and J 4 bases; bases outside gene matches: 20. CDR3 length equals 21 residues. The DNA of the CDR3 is TGTGCCAGCAGTTTGGATCTTGAGGGGTCGCTAGCGGGGGGGCATCCAGATACGCAGTATTTT. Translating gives CASSLDLEGSLAGGHPDTQYF.

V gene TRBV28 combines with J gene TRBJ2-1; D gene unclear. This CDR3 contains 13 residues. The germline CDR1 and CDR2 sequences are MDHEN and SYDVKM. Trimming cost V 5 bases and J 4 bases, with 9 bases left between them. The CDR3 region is CASSIAEYNEQFF. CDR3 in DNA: TGTGCCAGCAGTATCGCAGAATACAATGAGCAGTTCTTC.

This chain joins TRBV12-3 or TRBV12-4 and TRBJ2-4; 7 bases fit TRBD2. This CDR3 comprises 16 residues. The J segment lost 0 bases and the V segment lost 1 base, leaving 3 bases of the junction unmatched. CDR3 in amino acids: CASSLGGGGAKNIQYF. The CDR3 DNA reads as TGTGCCAGCAGTTTAGGGGGCGGGGGAGCCAAAAACATTCAGTACTTC.

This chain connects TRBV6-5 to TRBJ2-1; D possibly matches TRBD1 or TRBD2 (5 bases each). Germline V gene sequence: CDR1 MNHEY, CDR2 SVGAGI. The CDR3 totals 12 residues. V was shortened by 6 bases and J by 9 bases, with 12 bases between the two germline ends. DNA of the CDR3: TGTGCCAGCAGAAACGGGGCGGGTGAGCAGTTCTTC. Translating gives CASRNGAGEQFF.

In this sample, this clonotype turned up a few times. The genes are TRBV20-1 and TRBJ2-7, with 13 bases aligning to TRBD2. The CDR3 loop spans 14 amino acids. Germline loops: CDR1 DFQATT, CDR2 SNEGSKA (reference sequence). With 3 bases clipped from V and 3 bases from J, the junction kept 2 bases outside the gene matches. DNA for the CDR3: TGCAGTGCTAGGGGACTAGCGGGGATCTACGAGCAGTACTTC. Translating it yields CSARGLAGIYEQYF.

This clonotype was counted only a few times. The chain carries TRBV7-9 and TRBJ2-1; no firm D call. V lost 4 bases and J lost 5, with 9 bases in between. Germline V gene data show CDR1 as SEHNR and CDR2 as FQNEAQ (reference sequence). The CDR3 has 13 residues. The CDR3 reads CASSYGLNNEQFF. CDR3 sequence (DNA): TGTGCCAGCAGCTATGGGTTAAACAATGAGCAGTTCTTC.

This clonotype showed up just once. CDR3 in DNA: TGTGCCAGCAGCGTAGATGGAAATGAAAAACTGTTTTTT. Residues: CASSVDGNEKLFF. The chain employs TRBV9 and TRBJ1-4; D gene ambiguous. Looked up from germline, CDR1 is SGDLS and CDR2 is YYNGEE. CDR3 length: 13 residues. V was trimmed by 0 bases and J by 5 bases, leaving 5 bases between them.

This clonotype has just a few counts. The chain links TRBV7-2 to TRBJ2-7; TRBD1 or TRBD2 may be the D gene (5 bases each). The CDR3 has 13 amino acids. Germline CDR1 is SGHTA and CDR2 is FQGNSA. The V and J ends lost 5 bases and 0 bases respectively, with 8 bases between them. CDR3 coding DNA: TGTGCCAGCAGCCGAGGGGACTCCTACGAGCAGTACGTC. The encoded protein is CASSRGDSYEQYV.

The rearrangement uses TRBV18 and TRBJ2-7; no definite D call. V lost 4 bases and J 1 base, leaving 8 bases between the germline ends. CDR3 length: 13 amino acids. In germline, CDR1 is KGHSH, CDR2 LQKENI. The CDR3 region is CASSQLASYEQYV. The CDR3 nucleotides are TGTGCCAGCTCACAACTTGCTTCCTACGAGCAGTACGTC.

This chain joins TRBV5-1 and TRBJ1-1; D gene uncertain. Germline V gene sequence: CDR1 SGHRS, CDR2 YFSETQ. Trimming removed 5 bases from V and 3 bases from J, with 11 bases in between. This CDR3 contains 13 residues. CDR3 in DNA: TGCGCCAGCAGGGATACGGGGTACACTGAAGCTTTCTTT. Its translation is CASRDTGYTEAFF.

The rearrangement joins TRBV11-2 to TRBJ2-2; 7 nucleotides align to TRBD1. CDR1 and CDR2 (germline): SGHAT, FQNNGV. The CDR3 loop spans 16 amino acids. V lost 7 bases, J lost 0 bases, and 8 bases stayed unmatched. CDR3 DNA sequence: TGTGCCAGCACCGACCCCGGGACAGCGAACACCGGGGAGCTGTTTTTT. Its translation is CASTDPGTANTGELFF. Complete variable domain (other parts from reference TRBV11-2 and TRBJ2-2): EAGVAQSPRYKIIEKRQSVAFWCNPISGHATLYWYQQILGQGPKLLIQFQNNGVVDDSQLPKDRFSAERLKGVDSTLKIQPAKLEDSAVYLCASTDPGTANTGELFFGEGSRLTVL.

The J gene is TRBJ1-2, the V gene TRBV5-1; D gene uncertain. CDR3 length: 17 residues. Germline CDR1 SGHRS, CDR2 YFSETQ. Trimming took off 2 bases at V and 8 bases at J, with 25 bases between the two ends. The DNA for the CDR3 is TGCGCCAGCAGCTTAACCTCTCGGGTCTTGCCTGATCGGGGCTACACCTTC. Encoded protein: CASSLTSRVLPDRGYTF.

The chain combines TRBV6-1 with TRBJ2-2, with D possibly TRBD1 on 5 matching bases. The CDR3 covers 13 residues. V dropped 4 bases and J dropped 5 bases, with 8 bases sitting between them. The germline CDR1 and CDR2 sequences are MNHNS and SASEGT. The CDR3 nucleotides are TGTGCCAGCAGTGTAAGGGGAACCGGGGAGCTGTTTTTT. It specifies CASSVRGTGELFF.